The following is a TCR beta chain sequence with its context. Researchers took RNA transcripts and amplified the TCR beta CDR3 regions from them. Carried out on the TCR CDR3, a first-round RT-PCR used the HTBI primer set. TCRdb processed the multiplex PCR reads anew with MiXCR; each CDR3 protein has one entry. This table holds more than 550,000 distinct CDR3 sequences, just under 45% found once. This sample stems from a study of T cells in Graves' hyperthyroidism and ophthalmopathy. From germline, CDR1 is MGHDK and CDR2 SYGVNS. The CDR3 loop spans 16 amino acids. J lost 3 bases, V lost 3 bases, and 6 bases had no gene match.

This chain uses TRBV25-1 with TRBJ2-2, with 8 bases fitting TRBD1. This receptor was identified in an adult man with Graves' disease, either hyperthyroidism or ophthalmopathy (not recorded which). Sequenced input: peripheral blood or thyroid tissue (not recorded which). The DNA of the CDR3 is TGTGCCAGCAGTGATAAGGACAGGGCGGACACCGGGGAGCTGTTTTTT. As protein: CASSDKDRADTGELFF. The entire variable domain, with the rest obtained from reference TRBV25-1 and TRBJ2-2, is as follows: EADIYQTPRYLVIGTGKKITLECSQTMGHDKMYWYQQDPGMELHLIHYSYGVNSTEKGDLSSESTVSRIRTEHFPLTLESARPSHTSQYLCASSDKDRADTGELFFGEGSRLTVL.